Presented here are 31 T cell receptor beta chains from one specimen sequenced in a study of T cells in Graves' hyperthyroidism and ophthalmopathy. RNA transcripts provided the source from which TCR beta CDR3 regions were amplified. HTBI primers drove first-round RT-PCR of the TCR CDR3. In TCRdb, the multiplex PCR reads were re-called with MiXCR into one record per CDR3 protein. The sample includes about 700,000 distinct CDR3 sequences, about 45% of them seen just once. Sequences were obtained from peripheral blood or thyroid tissue (not recorded which). The source is an adult man with Graves' disease, either hyperthyroidism or ophthalmopathy (not recorded which).

The chain combines TRBV9 with TRBJ1-6; 8 bases match TRBD1. The CDR3 length is 13 residues. V lost 4 bases to trimming and J lost 12 bases; unmatched junction nucleotides: 6. The germline gives CDR1 SGDLS, CDR2 YYNGEE. The CDR3 sequence: CASSPDRERPLHF. The CDR3, as DNA: TGTGCCAGCAGCCCGGACAGGGAAAGACCCCTCCACTTT.

The chain combines TRBV7-9 with TRBJ1-5; tentative D call: TRBD1 (5 bases). V was cut by 5 bases and J by 2 bases, with 16 bases left in between. Germline V CDR1 and CDR2: SEHNR, FQNEAQ (reference sequence). The length of the CDR3 is 16 residues. CDR3 loop: CASSQGGQGGNQPQHF. In DNA, the CDR3 is TGTGCCAGCAGCCAAGGCGGCCAGGGAGGCAATCAGCCCCAGCATTTT.

V is TRBV2 and J is TRBJ1-2, with unresolved D. The CDR3 sequence is 14 residues long. Trimming shortened V by 11 bases and J by 1 base, and 17 bases separated the two germline ends. Germline CDR1 is SNHLY and CDR2 is FYNNEI. The CDR3 region has the DNA TGTGCCGCCTCGGCCCTGAGAGATAACTATGGCTACACCTTC. It yields the protein CAASALRDNYGYTF.

To note about this clonotype: The conserved final phenylalanine or tryptophan is absent from the CDR3, which likely points to a read error. It is unclear where the CDR3 begins or ends on the DNA, so no DNA is shown, and the CDR3 is as TCRdb lists it. J is TRBJ1-1 and V is TRBV7-9; TRBD1 is the table's D call, not checked against the DNA. In germline, CDR1 is SEHNR, CDR2 FQNEAQ (reference sequence). The CDR3 is 11 amino acids long, termini counted. CDR3: CASSLGTGDVY.

Worth noting for this clonotype: An end of the junction differs from the germline gene, which may be a read error. V gene TRBV19 combines with J gene TRBJ1-4; D unresolved. The CDR3 extends over 14 amino acids. Germline V CDR1 and CDR2: LNHDA, SQIVND (reference sequence). CDR3 region: CASRERSANEKLLF. DNA of the CDR3: TGTGCCAGTAGAGAAAGGTCAGCTAATGAAAAACTGTTATTT.

This sequence joins TRBV20-1 and TRBJ2-7; D remains unclear. Trimming cost V 7 bases and J 7 bases, with 17 bases left between them. The CDR3 totals 12 residues. The germline V gene encodes CDR1 DFQATT and CDR2 SNEGSKA (reference sequence). CDR3 in amino acids: CSGDYPSEEQYF. CDR3 sequence (DNA): TGCAGTGGGGATTACCCGAGTGAGGAGCAGTACTTC.

In regard to this clonotype: This sequence may be a read error, since a much larger clone differs from it by one base. This chain uses TRBV10-3 with TRBJ1-3; D possibly corresponds to TRBD1 (5 bases). Germline CDR1 reads ENHRY; CDR2 reads SYGVKD. CDR3 length: 16 residues. Trimming left V 6 bases short and J 2 bases short, with 17 bases between. The CDR3 sequence is CAIRRGERDAGNTIYF. The DNA of the CDR3 is TGTGCCATCAGAAGAGGGGAGAGGGACGCTGGAAACACCATATATTTT.

This clonotype was counted many times. This chain connects TRBV24-1 to TRBJ2-6; D is unresolved. The V end was cut by 4 bases, the J end by 2 bases, with 11 bases between. Germline V gene lookup returns CDR1 KGHDR and CDR2 SFDVKD. The CDR3 length is 16 residues. The CDR3 bases are TGTGCCACCAGTGACCCCCCCACCGCTGGGGCCAACGTCCTGACTTTC. Translating it yields CATSDPPTAGANVLTF.

The chain combines TRBV6-1 with TRBJ1-3; 9 bases map to TRBD1. Germline V gene lookup returns CDR1 MNHNS and CDR2 SASEGT. The V segment lost 6 bases and the J segment 2 bases; nucleotides outside the gene matches: 5. The length of the CDR3 is 15 residues. CDR3 loop: CASRSQGAPGNTIYF. The CDR3 DNA reads as TGTGCCAGCAGGTCACAGGGGGCGCCTGGAAACACCATATATTTT.

CDR3 nucleotide sequence: TGTGCCACCAGTGATCGACAGGGAGGCACCTACGAGCAGTACTTC. Its translation is CATSDRQGGTYEQYF. This chain connects TRBV24-1 to TRBJ2-7; tentatively, D is TRBD1 (7 bases). CDR1 is KGHDR, CDR2 SFDVKD, per germline. The CDR3 has 15 residues. Deletions cut 3 bases from V and 2 bases from J, with 13 bases between.

This chain uses TRBV29-1 with TRBJ1-2, with 9 positions matching TRBD1. V gave up 5 bases and J gave up 3 bases; unmatched junction bases: 10. CDR3 length: 15 amino acids. Germline-derived CDR1 and CDR2 are SQVTM and ANQGSEA. The CDR3 is CSVTPPGQGHYGYTF. CDR3 coding DNA: TGCAGCGTTACACCTCCGGGACAGGGACACTATGGCTACACCTTC.

This clonotype was observed at least ten times. This chain connects TRBV6-5 to TRBJ1-1, with D unresolved. The V and J ends lost 2 bases and 1 base respectively, with 5 bases between them. Germline V lookup: CDR1 MNHEY, CDR2 SVGAGI. The CDR3 is 13 residues long. In DNA, the CDR3 is TGTGCCAGCAGTTACCGCAGGAACACTGAAGCTTTCTTT. It is translated as CASSYRRNTEAFF.

Comment on this clonotype: With a much larger clone just one base away, this may be a read error. The chain carries TRBV19 and TRBJ1-1; D call uncertain. This CDR3 contains 13 residues. The germline gives CDR1 LNHDA, CDR2 SQIVND (reference sequence). The CDR3 nucleotides read TGTGCCAGTAGTCCCCAAAGGTACACTGAAGCTCTCTTT. This sequence encodes CASSPQRYTEALF.

This clonotype was counted ten times or more. The chain has TRBV7-3 and TRBJ2-5, with TRBD2 matching 7 bases. This CDR3 region has 15 residues. Germline V gene lookup returns CDR1 SGHTA and CDR2 FQGTGA. After removal of 1 base from V and 2 bases from J, the junction contained 4 bases not matched to a gene. DNA for the CDR3: TGTGCCAGCAGCTTAAGTGGGGGGGGACAAGAGACCCAGTACTTC. Translated: CASSLSGGGQETQYF.

With respect to this clonotype: The junction departs from the called germline gene at one end, perhaps through a read error. The chain uses TRBV10-3 and TRBJ1-2; 9 bases line up with TRBD1. This CDR3 comprises 17 residues. The germline V gene has CDR1 ENHRY and CDR2 SYGVKD. The CDR3 reads CASSPWTGEEANYGYTF. For the CDR3, the DNA is TGTGCCAGCAGTCCATGGACAGGGGAGGAGGCTAACTATGGCTACACCTTC.

The genes are TRBV29-1 and TRBJ2-2; D gene uncertain. V lost 3 bases and J 6 bases, leaving 14 bases between the germline ends. Germline values: CDR1 SQVTM, CDR2 ANQGSEA. This CDR3 spans 14 amino acids. The CDR3 DNA reads as TGCAGCGTTGAGCTCCCATGGTCGGCCGGGGAGCTGTTTTTT. Protein product: CSVELPWSAGELFF.

The chain links TRBV7-9 to TRBJ1-2; D is perhaps TRBD1 (6 bases). V lost 4 bases and J lost 3, with 18 bases in between. The CDR3 contains 16 residues. Germline CDR1 reads SEHNR; CDR2 reads FQNEAQ (reference sequence). The CDR3 loop reads CASSSPGQGPHYGYTF. The CDR3 DNA follows: TGTGCCAGCAGCTCACCGGGACAAGGCCCCCACTATGGCTACACCTTC.

The CDR3 is CASSSPSSVGGTYEQYF. CDR3 sequence (DNA): TGTGCCAGCAGCTCACCCTCCTCGGTGGGGGGCACCTACGAGCAGTACTTC. This chain connects TRBV7-6 to TRBJ2-7; possibly TRBD1 or TRBD2 for D (6 bases each). V lost 4 bases and J 2 bases, leaving 21 bases between the germline ends. The CDR3 has 17 residues. Germline CDR1 is SGHVS and CDR2 is FNYEAQ.

This clonotype was observed a single time. A read error may account for a junction end that differs from germline. The chain uses TRBV5-1 and TRBJ2-6; 9 bases fit TRBD1. CDR1 and CDR2 (germline): SGHRS, YFSETQ. This CDR3 is 13 amino acids long. In nucleotides, the CDR3 is TGCGCCAGCAGCTTGGGGGGGACAGGGACTGAAGCTTTC. Protein sequence: CASSLGGTGTEAF.

The gene calls are TRBV2 and TRBJ1-2; weak D call: TRBD1 (5 bases). Trimming pared 9 bases from V and 8 bases from J, leaving 13 bases between. The V gene's germline CDR1 is SNHLY and CDR2 FYNNEI. The CDR3 totals 11 residues. The CDR3 region is CASNRTSGYTF. As DNA, the CDR3 is TGTGCCAGTAACAGGACCTCCGGCTACACCTTC.

This sequence joins TRBV7-9 and TRBJ1-6; D ambiguous. V was pared by 5 bases and J by 6 bases, with 11 bases between. The CDR3 has 14 amino acids. Germline values: CDR1 SEHNR, CDR2 FQNEAQ (reference sequence). The CDR3 loop is CASSSRGSNSPLHF. CDR3 bases: TGTGCCAGCAGCAGTCGGGGATCTAATTCACCCCTCCACTTT.

The chain couples TRBV9 to TRBJ1-4, with 7 bases identical to TRBD1. The CDR3 runs to 16 residues. Trimming took 0 bases from V and 8 from J; bases not matched to a gene: 10. Germline-derived CDR1 and CDR2 are SGDLS and YYNGEE. The CDR3 coding sequence is TGTGCCAGCAGCGTAGGGGCGCGAGACAGGGCCGAAAAACTGTTTTTT. This translates into CASSVGARDRAEKLFF.

This clonotype was recorded at least ten times. The chain joins TRBV29-1 to TRBJ1-2; D ambiguous. Germline-derived CDR1 and CDR2 are SQVTM and ANQGSEA. Deletions cut 0 bases from V and 8 bases from J, with 13 bases between. This CDR3 has 13 residues. Here the CDR3 reads CSVEESGVRGYTF. The CDR3 DNA is TGCAGCGTTGAAGAAAGCGGGGTGAGAGGCTACACCTTC.

Worth noting for this clonotype: A much more abundant neighbour one base away suggests this may be a read error. The chain uses TRBV2 and TRBJ1-2; no clear D gene. The germline gives CDR1 SNHLY, CDR2 FYNNEI. The CDR3 spans 15 residues. The CDR3 nucleotides read TGTGCCAGCAATGAAAGGCACGGAGCTAACTATGGCTACACCTTC. Its translation: CASNERHGANYGYTF.

This clonotype was seen a few times. CDR3: CASSLDGRGMNTEAFF. The CDR3 bases are TGCGCCAGCAGCTTGGACGGTAGGGGTATGAACACTGAAGCTTTCTTT. This chain joins TRBV5-1 and TRBJ1-1, with a tentative D call TRBD1 (5 bases). V was pared by 0 bases and J by 0 bases, with 12 bases between. From germline, CDR1 is SGHRS and CDR2 YFSETQ. This CDR3 has 16 residues.

The chain recombines TRBV20-1 with TRBJ1-2; TRBD1 matches at 11 bases. The germline V gene has CDR1 DFQATT and CDR2 SNEGSKA (reference sequence). The CDR3 is 12 amino acids. The CDR3 DNA sequence: TGCAGCTCGAGAGGACAGGGGGCTTCAGTCACCTTC. Translated: CSSRGQGASVTF.

Comments on this clonotype: Being one base from a much bigger clone, this may be a read error. The chain joins TRBV20-1 to TRBJ2-7; 11 bases map to TRBD1. This CDR3 comprises 13 residues. V shed 3 bases, J shed 8 bases, and the junction held 6 bases outside the gene matches. Looked up from germline, CDR1 is DFQATT and CDR2 is SNEGSKA (reference sequence). CDR3 residues: CSASRDRGYQQYF. The CDR3, as DNA: TGCAGTGCTAGCAGGGACAGGGGGTACCAGCAGTACTTC.

A few counts support this clonotype. The chain links TRBV7-8 to TRBJ1-1, with 8 bases matching TRBD1. The V segment lost 5 bases and the J segment 1 base; nucleotides outside the gene matches: 12. Germline assignment: CDR1 SGHVS and CDR2 FQNEAQ. The CDR3 is 17 amino acids. The DNA of the CDR3 is TGTGCCAGCAGCCCACGGACAGGGACGGGTAAGAACACTGAAGCTTTCTTT. Translated: CASSPRTGTGKNTEAFF.

The chain uses TRBV10-3 and TRBJ1-2, with 8 bases aligning to TRBD1. CDR3 length equals 14 residues. The J segment lost 8 bases and the V segment lost 6 bases, leaving 11 bases of the junction unmatched. The germline V gene has CDR1 ENHRY and CDR2 SYGVKD. The CDR3 DNA is TGTGCCATCAGCGAGGGTCAGGGGACAGGAGGCTACACCTTC. Its translation is CAISEGQGTGGYTF.

The sample holds many counts of this clonotype. The chain is built from TRBV29-1 and TRBJ1-4; 8 bases fit TRBD1. V was pared by 7 bases and J by 4 bases, with 5 bases of the junction left unmatched. Germline V lookup: CDR1 SQVTM, CDR2 ANQGSEA. The CDR3 runs 13 residues. The CDR3 is CSGGQAHNEKLFF. The CDR3 DNA follows: TGCAGCGGGGGACAGGCCCATAATGAAAAACTGTTTTTT.

This clonotype was counted many times. In nucleotides, the CDR3 is TGCAGCGTACCCGACATTTCCGGAAACACCATATATTTT. The encoded protein is CSVPDISGNTIYF. The chain couples TRBV29-1 to TRBJ1-3; D unresolved. The V gene lost 6 bases and the J gene lost 4 bases, with 13 bases spanning the gap. Germline values: CDR1 SQVTM, CDR2 ANQGSEA. The CDR3 contains 13 residues.